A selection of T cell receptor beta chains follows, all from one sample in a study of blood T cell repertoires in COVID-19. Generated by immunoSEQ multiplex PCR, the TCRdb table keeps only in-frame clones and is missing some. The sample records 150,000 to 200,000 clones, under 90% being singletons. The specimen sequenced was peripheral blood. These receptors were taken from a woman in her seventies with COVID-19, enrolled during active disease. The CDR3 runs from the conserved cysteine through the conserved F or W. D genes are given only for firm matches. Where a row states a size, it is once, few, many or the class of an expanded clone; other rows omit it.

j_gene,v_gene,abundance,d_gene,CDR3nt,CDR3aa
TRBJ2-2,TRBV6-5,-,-,TGTGCCAGCAGTAATTTCCCCCGCAGCGGGGAGCTGTTTTTT,CASSNFPRSGELFF
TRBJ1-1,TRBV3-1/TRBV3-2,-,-,TGTGCCAGCAGCCGCGGGGGGAACACTGAAGCTTTCTTT,CASSRGGNTEAFF
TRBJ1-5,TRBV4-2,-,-,TGTGCCAGCAGCCAAAACAACAGGGACAATCAGCCCCAGCATTTT,CASSQNNRDNQPQHF
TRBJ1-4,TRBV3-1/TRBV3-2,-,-,TGTGCCAGCAGCCAAGATGGTTGGGGCTCGCCAACTAATGAAAAACTGTTTTTT,CASSQDGWGSPTNEKLFF
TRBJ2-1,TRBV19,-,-,TGTGCCAGTAGGCAGACAGGCGTGAATGAGCAGTTCTTC,CASRQTGVNEQFF
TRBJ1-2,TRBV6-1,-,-,TGTGCCAGCAGTGAAGCGCTCGGGGGGTGGGATGGCTACACCTTC,CASSEALGGWDGYTF
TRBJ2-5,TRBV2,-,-,TGTGCCAGCAGTGCACGTGGGAGTGAGACCCAGTACTTC,CASSARGSETQYF
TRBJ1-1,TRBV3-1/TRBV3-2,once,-,TGTGCCAGCAGCACCCGGGGGGAGGGCGCTGAAGCTTTCTTT,CASSTRGEGAEAFF
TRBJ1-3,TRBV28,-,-,TGTGCCAGCAGTTTCCCGTCGGGGGGAAACACCATATATTTT,CASSFPSGGNTIYF
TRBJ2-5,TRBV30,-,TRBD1,TGTGCCTGGAGTGTAACAGGGGGGGAGACCCAGTACTTC,CAWSVTGGETQYF
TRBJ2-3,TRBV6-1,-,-,TGTGCCAGCAGTGAAGGACAGCCTATACATTTTACGCAGTATTTT,CASSEGQPIHFTQYF
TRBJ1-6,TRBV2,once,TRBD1,TGTGCCAGCAGTGAACCCGGGACAGGGTCACCCCTCCACTTT,CASSEPGTGSPLHF
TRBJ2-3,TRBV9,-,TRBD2,TGTGCCAGCAGCGTAGGGTTCGGGACTAACACCCTCGACACAGATACGCAGTATTTT,CASSVGFGTNTLDTDTQYF
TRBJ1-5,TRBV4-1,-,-,TGCGCCAGCAGCCAAGACTTCAATCAGCCCCAGCATTTT,CASSQDFNQPQHF
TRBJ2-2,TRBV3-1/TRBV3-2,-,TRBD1,TGTGCCAGCAGCTCGCCCCGGGACAGGGGGCAGGGCGGGGAGCTGTTTTTT,CASSSPRDRGQGGELFF
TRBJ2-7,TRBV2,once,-,TGTGCCAGCGGGCGTTCGTCACGCTACGAGCAGTACTTC,CASGRSSRYEQYF
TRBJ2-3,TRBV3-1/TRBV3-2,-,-,TGTGCCAGCAGCCTATTGCTAGCGGATACGCAGTATTTT,CASSLLLADTQYF
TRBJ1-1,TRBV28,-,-,TGTGCCAGCACTCCTAGAGGGGGGGCGGCGCAAGTTACTAACACTGAAGCTTTCTTT,CASTPRGGAAQVTNTEAFF
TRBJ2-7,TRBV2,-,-,TGTGCCACCCGAGCTCTACTCTACGAGCAGTACTTC,CATRALLYEQYF
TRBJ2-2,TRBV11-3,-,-,TGTGCCAGCAGACTCGGGGGAGACACCGGGGAGCTGTTTTTT,CASRLGGDTGELFF
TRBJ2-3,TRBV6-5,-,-,TGTGCCAGCAGTTTTTACGGGAGTGCCCCAGATACGCAGTATTTT,CASSFYGSAPDTQYF
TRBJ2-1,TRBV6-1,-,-,TGTGCCAGCAGTGAACTCGGGCAGGGCGGGAAGTTCTTC,CASSELGQGGKFF
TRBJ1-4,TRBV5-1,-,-,TGCGCCAGCAGCTTCGAGGGTCTTAATGAAAAACTGTTTTTT,CASSFEGLNEKLFF
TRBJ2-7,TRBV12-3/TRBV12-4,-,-,TGTGCCAGCAGTTTAAACAGAGAGGGCGAGCAGTACTTC,CASSLNREGEQYF
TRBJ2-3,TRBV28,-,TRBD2,TGTGCCAGCAGAACCCGACTCGGGACTAGCGGGAGATTAGATACGCAGTATTTT,CASRTRLGTSGRLDTQYF
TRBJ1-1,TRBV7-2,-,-,TGTGCCAGCAGCTTAGAATCTCAGGGGAAAGCTTTCTTT,CASSLESQGKAFF
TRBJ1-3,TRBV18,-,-,TGTGCCAGCTCACTAAATACACAGAATTTTCTCTCTGGAAACACCATATATTTT,CASSLNTQNFLSGNTIYF
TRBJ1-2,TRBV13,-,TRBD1,TGTGCCAGCAGCTGGAAACAGGGGGCAGACTATGGCTACACCTTC,CASSWKQGADYGYTF
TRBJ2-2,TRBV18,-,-,TGTGCCAGCTCAGGGAGCTCGAACACCGGGGAGCTGTTTTTT,CASSGSSNTGELFF
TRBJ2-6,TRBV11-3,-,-,TGTGCCAGCAGCTTAGATTCGGGGGCTGGGGCCAACGTCCTGACTTTC,CASSLDSGAGANVLTF
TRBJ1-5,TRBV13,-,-,TGTGCCAGCAGCTTTAGGGCAGCGGGACAGCCCCAGCATTTT,CASSFRAAGQPQHF
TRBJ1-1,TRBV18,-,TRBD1,TGTGCCAGCTCCCTCGGACAGGGGAACACTGAAGCTTTCTTT,CASSLGQGNTEAFF
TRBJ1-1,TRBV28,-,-,TGTGCCAGCCGGGGGGCGGGTGACGCTGAAGCTTTCTTT,CASRGAGDAEAFF
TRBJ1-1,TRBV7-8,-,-,TGTGCCGCAGCTCAGGCCCTGAATACTGAAGCTTTCTTT,CAAAQALNTEAFF
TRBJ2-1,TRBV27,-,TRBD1,TGTGCCAGCAGTTTAAGGACAGGGAGAAATAATGAGCAGTTCTTC,CASSLRTGRNNEQFF
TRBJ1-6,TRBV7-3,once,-,TGTGCCAGCAGCGCCGCCCGGGGATCACCCCTCCACTTT,CASSAARGSPLHF
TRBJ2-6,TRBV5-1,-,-,TGCGCCAGCAGCTTGGCCGCGTCCGGGGCCAACGTCCTGACTTTC,CASSLAASGANVLTF
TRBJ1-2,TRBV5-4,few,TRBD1,TGTGCCAGCACTCTGGACAGGGGCTATGGCTACACCTTC,CASTLDRGYGYTF
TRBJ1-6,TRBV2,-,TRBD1,TGTGCCAGCAGTGAGCCGGGACAGGGTAATTCACCCCTCCACTTT,CASSEPGQGNSPLHF
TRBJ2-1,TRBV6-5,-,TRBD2,TGTGCCAGCACCCCAGCGGGGGGGCGGAAGGTTCAGTTCTTC,CASTPAGGRKVQFF
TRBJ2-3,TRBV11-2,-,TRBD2,TGTGCCAGCAGCTTTAGCGGGAGCGGGGCAGATACGCAGTATTTT,CASSFSGSGADTQYF
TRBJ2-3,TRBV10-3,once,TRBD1,TGTGCCATCAGTGAGTCAAGAGGACAGGGGGTCTCAGATACGCAGTATTTT,CAISESRGQGVSDTQYF
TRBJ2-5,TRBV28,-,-,TGTGCCAGCAGTTACAGTTCAGGGCAAGAGACCCAGTACTTC,CASSYSSGQETQYF
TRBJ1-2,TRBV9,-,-,TGTGCCAGCAGCCCCGCGGGAGGGGCGCGAGGCTACACCTTC,CASSPAGGARGYTF
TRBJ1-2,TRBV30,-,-,TGTGCCTGGAGTATCATAGCTAACTATGGCTACACCTTC,CAWSIIANYGYTF
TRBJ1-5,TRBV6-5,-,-,TGTGCCAGCAGTATCCAGGGGAATCAGCCCCAGCATTTT,CASSIQGNQPQHF